This T cell receptor (beta chain) was recorded in a study of blood T cell repertoires in COVID-19. Study at large: Spain, Italy and the United States supplied samples that represented acute and convalescent COVID-19. Sources were T cells, B-cell-depleted T cells, or PBMCs; the material itself was cDNA or gDNA.

Produced via immunoSEQ multiplex PCR; TCRdb's table is partial and in-frame only. The data show fewer than 350,000 clones, over 75% seen once. This TCR was sampled from a human donor in a cohort sampled during active COVID-19. Sequenced material: peripheral blood.

CDR3 bases: TGTGCCAGCAGTTACTCGCTAGCGGGGGGGCCTTACACCGGGGAGCTGTTTTTT. It yields the protein CASSYSLAGGPYTGELFF. The V call is TRBV6-2 or TRBV6-3, the J call TRBJ2-2; 12 nucleotides agree with TRBD2. Germline CDR1 MNHEY, CDR2 SVGEGT. V lost 0 bases to trimming and J lost 3 bases; unmatched junction nucleotides: 5. The CDR3 runs to 18 residues.